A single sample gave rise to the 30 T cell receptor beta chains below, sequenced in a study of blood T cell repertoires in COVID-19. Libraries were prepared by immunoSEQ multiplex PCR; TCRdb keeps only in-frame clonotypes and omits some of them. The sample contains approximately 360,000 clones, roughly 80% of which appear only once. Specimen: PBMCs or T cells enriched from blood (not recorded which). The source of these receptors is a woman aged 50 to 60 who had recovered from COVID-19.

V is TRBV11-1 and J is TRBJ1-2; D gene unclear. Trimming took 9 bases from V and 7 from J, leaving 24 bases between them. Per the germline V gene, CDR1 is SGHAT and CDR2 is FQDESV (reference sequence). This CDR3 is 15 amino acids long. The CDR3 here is CARSVITGRHSGYTF. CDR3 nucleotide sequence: TGTGCCAGATCAGTGATAACGGGGAGACATTCTGGCTACACCTTC.

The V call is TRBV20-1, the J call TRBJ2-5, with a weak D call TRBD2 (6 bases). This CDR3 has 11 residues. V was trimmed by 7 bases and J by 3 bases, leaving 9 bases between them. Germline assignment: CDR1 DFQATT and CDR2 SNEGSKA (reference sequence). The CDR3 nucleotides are TGCAGTGGAAGACTAGAAGAGACCCAGTACTTC. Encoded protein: CSGRLEETQYF.

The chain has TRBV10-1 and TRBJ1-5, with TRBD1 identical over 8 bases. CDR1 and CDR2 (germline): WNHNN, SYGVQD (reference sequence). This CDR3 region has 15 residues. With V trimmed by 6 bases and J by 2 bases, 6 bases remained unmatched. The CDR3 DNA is TGCGCCAGCAGCGGACAGGGTCTGGGCAATCAGCCCCAGCATTTT. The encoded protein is CASSGQGLGNQPQHF.

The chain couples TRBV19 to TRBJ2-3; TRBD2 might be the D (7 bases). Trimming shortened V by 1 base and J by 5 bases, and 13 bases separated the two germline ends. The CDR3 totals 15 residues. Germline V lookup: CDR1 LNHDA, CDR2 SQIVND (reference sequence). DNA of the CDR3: TGTGCCAGTAGTATAGTGGGGGGGGCCGGAGATACGCAGTATTTT. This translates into CASSIVGGAGDTQYF.

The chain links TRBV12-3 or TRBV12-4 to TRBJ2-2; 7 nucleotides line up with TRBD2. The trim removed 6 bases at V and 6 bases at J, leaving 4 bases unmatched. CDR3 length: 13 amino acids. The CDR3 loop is CASSLTSAGELFF. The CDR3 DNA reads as TGTGCCAGCAGCCTAACTAGCGCCGGGGAGCTGTTTTTT.

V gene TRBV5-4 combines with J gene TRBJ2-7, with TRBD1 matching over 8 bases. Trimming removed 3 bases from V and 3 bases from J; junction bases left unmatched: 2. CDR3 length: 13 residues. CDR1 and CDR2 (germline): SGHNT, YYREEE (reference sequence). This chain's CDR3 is CASSSGTGYEQYF. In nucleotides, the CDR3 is TGTGCCAGCAGCTCCGGGACAGGCTACGAGCAGTACTTC. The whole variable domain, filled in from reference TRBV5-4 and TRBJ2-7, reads ETGVTQSPTHLIKTRGQQVTLRCSSQSGHNTVSWYQQALGQGPQFIFQYYREEENGRGNFPPRFSGLQFPNYSSELNVNALELDDSALYLCASSSGTGYEQYFGPGTRLTVT.

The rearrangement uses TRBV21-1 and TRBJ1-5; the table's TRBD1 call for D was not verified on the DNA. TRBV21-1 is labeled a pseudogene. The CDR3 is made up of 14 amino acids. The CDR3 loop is CASTSHLSNQPQHF. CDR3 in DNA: TGTGCCAGCACGTCACATCTTAGCAATCAGCCCCAGCATTTT.

CDR3 bases: TGTGCCAGCAGCTCCCTCCCGGACACTGAAGCTTTCTTT. Amino acid sequence: CASSSLPDTEAFF. The rearrangement uses TRBV11-3 and TRBJ1-1; the D is unclear. Germline CDR1 is SGHNT and CDR2 is YENEEA. This CDR3 comprises 13 residues. Trimming removed 4 bases at V and 3 bases at J, with 9 bases between. The whole variable domain, filled in from reference TRBV11-3 and TRBJ1-1, reads EAGVVQSPRYKIIEKKQPVAFWCNPISGHNTLYWYLQNLGQGPELLIRYENEEAVDDSQLPKDRFSAERLKGVDSTLKIQPAELGDSAVYLCASSSLPDTEAFFGQGTRLTVV.

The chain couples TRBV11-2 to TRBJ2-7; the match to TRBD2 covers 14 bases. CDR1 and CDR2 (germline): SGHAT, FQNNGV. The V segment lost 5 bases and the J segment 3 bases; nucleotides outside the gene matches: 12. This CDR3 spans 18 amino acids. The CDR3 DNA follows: TGTGCCAGCAGCCCATACTCCGGGACTAGCGGGAGTAGCTACGAGCAGTACTTC. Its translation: CASSPYSGTSGSSYEQYF.

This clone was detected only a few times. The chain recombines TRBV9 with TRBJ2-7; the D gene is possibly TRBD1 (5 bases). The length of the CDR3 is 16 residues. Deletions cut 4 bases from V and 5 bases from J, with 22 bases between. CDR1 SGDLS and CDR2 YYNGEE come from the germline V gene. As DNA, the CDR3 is TGTGCCAGCAGCACCCATCAAGGGGCTACTTGGAACGAGCAGTACTTC. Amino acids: CASSTHQGATWNEQYF.

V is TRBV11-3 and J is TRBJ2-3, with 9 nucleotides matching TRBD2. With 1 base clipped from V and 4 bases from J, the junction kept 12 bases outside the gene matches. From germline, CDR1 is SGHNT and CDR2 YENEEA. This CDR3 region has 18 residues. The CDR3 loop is CASSLGPGRGGRPDTQYF. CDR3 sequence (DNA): TGTGCCAGCAGCTTAGGCCCCGGGCGGGGGGGCAGGCCAGATACGCAGTATTTT.

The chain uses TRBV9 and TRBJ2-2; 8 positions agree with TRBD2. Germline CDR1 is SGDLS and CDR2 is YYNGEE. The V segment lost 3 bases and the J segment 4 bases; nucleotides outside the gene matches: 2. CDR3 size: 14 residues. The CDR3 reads CASSAGLVTGELFF. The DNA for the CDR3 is TGTGCCAGCAGCGCGGGACTAGTCACCGGGGAGCTGTTTTTT.

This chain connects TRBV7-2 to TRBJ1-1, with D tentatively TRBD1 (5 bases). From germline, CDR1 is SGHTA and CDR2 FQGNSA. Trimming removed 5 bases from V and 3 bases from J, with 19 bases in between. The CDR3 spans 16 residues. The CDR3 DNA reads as TGTGCCAGCAGCCACCTGGACATCCCGGGGGACACTGAAGCTTTCTTT. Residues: CASSHLDIPGDTEAFF. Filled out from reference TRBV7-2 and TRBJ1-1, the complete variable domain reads GAGVSQSPSNKVTEKGKDVELRCDPISGHTALYWYRQSLGQGLEFLIYFQGNSAPDKSGLPSDRFSAERTGGSVSTLTIQRTQQEDSAVYLCASSHLDIPGDTEAFFGQGTRLTVV.

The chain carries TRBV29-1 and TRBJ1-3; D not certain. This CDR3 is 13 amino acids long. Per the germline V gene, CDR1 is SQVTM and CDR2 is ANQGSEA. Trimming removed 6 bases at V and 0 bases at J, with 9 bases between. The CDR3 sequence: CSVAALSGNTIYF. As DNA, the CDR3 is TGCAGCGTGGCAGCGCTCTCTGGAAACACCATATATTTT.

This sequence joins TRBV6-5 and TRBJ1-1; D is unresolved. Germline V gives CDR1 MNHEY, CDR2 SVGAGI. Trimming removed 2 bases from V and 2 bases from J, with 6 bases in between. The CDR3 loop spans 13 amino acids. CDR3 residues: CASSYGPNTEAFF. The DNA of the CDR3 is TGTGCCAGCAGTTACGGCCCAAACACTGAAGCTTTCTTT.

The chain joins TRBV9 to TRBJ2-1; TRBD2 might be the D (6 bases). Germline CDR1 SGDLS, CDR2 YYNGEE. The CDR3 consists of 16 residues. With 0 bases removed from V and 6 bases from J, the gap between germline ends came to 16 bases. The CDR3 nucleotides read TGTGCCAGCAGCGTAGGGGCCGGGGGTAGCGCCAATGAGCAGTTCTTC. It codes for CASSVGAGGSANEQFF.

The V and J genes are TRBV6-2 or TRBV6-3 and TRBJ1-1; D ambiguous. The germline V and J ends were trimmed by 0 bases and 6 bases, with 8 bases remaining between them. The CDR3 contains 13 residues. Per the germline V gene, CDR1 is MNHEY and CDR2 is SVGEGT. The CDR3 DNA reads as TGTGCCAGCAGTTACTCCCCCCGGGCTGAAGCTTTCTTT. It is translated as CASSYSPRAEAFF.

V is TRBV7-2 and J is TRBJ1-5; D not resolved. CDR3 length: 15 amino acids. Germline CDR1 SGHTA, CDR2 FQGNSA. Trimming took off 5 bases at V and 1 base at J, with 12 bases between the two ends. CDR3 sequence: CASSNWGGSNQPQHF. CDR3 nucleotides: TGTGCCAGCAGCAACTGGGGAGGGAGCAATCAGCCCCAGCATTTT.

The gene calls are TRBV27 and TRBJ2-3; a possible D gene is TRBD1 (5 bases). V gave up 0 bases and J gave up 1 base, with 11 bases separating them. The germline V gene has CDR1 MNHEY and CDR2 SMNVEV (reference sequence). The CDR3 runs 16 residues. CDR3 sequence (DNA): TGTGCCAGCAGTTTATCGAGGACACTTGGCACAGATACGCAGTATTTT. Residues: CASSLSRTLGTDTQYF.

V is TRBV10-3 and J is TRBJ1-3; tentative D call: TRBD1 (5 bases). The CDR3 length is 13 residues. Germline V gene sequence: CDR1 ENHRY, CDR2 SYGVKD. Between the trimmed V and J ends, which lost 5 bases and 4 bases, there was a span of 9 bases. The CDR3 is CAISNAGGNTIYF. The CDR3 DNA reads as TGTGCCATCAGTAACGCAGGGGGAAACACCATATATTTT.

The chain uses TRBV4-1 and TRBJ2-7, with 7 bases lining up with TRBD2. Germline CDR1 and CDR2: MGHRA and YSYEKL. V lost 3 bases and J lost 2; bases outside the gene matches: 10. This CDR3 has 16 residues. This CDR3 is CASSHISGQLAYEQYF. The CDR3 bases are TGCGCCAGCAGCCATATTAGCGGGCAACTTGCCTACGAGCAGTACTTC.

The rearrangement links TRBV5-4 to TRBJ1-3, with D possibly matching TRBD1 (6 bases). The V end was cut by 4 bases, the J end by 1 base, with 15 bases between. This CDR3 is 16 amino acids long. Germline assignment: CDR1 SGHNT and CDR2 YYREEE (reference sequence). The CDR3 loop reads CASSLGQMNSGNTIYF. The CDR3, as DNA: TGTGCCAGCAGCCTCGGACAGATGAATTCTGGAAACACCATATATTTT.

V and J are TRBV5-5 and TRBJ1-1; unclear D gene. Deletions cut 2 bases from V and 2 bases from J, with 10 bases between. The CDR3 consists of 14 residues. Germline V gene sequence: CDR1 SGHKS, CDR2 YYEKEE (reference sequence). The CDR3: CASSFVGVNTEAFF. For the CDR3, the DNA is TGTGCCAGCAGCTTTGTGGGAGTTAACACTGAAGCTTTCTTT.

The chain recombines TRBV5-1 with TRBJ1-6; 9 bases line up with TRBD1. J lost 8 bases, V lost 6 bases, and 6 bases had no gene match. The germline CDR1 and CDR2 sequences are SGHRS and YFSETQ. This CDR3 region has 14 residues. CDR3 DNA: TGCGCCAGCAAGTCAGGACAGGGGTATTCACCCCTCCACTTT. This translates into CASKSGQGYSPLHF.

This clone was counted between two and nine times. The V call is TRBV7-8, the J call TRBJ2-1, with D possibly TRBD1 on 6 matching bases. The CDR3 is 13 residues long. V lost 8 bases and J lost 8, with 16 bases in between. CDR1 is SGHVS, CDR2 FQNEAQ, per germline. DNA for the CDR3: TGTGCCAGCCGCCGGGTTGGGGGCGATGAGCAGTTCTTC. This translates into CASRRVGGDEQFF.

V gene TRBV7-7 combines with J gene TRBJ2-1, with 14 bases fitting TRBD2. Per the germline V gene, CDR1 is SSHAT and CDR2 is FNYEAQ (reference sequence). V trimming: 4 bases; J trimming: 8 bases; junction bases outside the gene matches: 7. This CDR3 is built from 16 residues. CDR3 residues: CASSSGTSGRFDEQFF. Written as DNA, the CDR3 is TGTGCCAGCAGCTCAGGGACTAGCGGGAGATTCGATGAGCAGTTCTTC.

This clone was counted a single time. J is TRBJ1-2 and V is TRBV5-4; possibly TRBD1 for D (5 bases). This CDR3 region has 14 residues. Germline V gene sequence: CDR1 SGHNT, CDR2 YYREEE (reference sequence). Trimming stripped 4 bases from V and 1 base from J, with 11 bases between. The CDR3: CASSLSGINYGYTF. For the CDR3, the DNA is TGTGCCAGCAGCCTATCAGGGATTAACTATGGCTACACCTTC.

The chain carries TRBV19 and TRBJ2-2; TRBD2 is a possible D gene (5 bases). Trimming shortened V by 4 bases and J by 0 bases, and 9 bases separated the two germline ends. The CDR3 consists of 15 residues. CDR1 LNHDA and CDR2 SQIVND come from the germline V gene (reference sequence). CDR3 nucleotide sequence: TGTGCCAGTAGTAGGCCGGGAACGAACACCGGGGAGCTGTTTTTT. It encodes CASSRPGTNTGELFF.

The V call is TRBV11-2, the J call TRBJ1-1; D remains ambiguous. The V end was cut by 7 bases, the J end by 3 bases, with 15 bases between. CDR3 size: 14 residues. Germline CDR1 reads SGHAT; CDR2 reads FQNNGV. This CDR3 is CASNLNVGDTEAFF. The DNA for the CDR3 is TGTGCCAGCAACCTAAACGTCGGAGACACTGAAGCTTTCTTT. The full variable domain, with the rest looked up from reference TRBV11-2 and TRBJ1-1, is EAGVAQSPRYKIIEKRQSVAFWCNPISGHATLYWYQQILGQGPKLLIQFQNNGVVDDSQLPKDRFSAERLKGVDSTLKIQPAKLEDSAVYLCASNLNVGDTEAFFGQGTRLTVV.

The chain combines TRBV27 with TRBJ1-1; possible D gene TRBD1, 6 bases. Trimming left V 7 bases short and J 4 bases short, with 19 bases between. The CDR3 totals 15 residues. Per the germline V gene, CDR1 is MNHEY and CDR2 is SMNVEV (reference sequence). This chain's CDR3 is CASKYWADRSTEAFF. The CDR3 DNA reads TGTGCCAGCAAGTACTGGGCAGACAGGAGCACTGAAGCTTTCTTT.